This paragraph reports one T cell receptor beta chain. What this receptor recognizes is not known. Within one base of it there is no much larger clone, and no base qualities were kept. The library came from 5' RACE. The listed sequencing device is Illumina HiSeq 2500. A second PCR of roughly 7 to 11 cycles was performed with a sample-barcoded 5' primer and a J-beta primer mix. A unique molecular identifier was introduced onto each TCR beta cDNA molecule by a template-switch 5' adaptor carrying 12 random nucleotides. At least 2.5 million CDR3-containing paired-end reads were obtained from each sample. First-strand cDNA synthesis was performed from all RNA using the Mint cDNA synthesis kit, with priming by a TRBC-specific oligonucleotide. All cDNA was treated with uracil-DNA glycosylase and then went through a first 18-cycle PCR with the universal primers M1SS and BC2_uni_R. The paper's processing steps were these. Normalization of each sample was performed by random selection of 1 million high-quality reads, each carrying a distinct molecular identifier. Reads sharing molecular identifiers were discarded rather than binned into consensus sequences. CDR3 identification, clonotype clustering and error correction used MiTCR with a Q25 quality threshold and the strictest error-elimination algorithm. A nonparametric unseen species model with Euler transformation was used to estimate a lower bound on total TCR beta diversity. TCRdb reanalyzed the raw reads on its own, using fastp at Q25 for trimming and MiXCR for clone calling, and kept in-frame beta chains. Rows are unified per CDR3 protein, each entry keeping the most common DNA and genes. TCRdb, rather than the study authors, made the V and J calls. The sample table contains fewer than 900,000 distinct CDR3 sequences; only one count was recorded for roughly two fifths of them. The ten largest make up roughly 20% of the sample.

These data come from a study of blood T cells in healthy people across ages (dated by TCRdb to about 2015). Regarding the complete study: Template switching captured roughly one uniquely barcoded TCR beta cDNA molecule per two T cells in model experiments. Using deep sequencing normalized with unique cDNA molecular identifiers, the study measured how TCR beta repertoire diversity changes with age. To avoid experimental bias, donors of different ages were distributed randomly across sequencing lanes. Four age groups were formed from the donors: young (average approximately 15 years), middle-aged (around 39), aged (62) and long-lived (about 75). Two additional independent replicas of 1 million unique cDNA reads from the same blood draw were analyzed for two donors (one aged 18 to 29 and one aged 80 or older).

The germline V gene provides CDR1 SGDLS and CDR2 YYNGEE. The trim is 0 bases for V and 12 bases for J, with a gap of 16 bases between the germline ends. The CDR3, cysteine through phenylalanine, is 13 amino acids long. Only the CDR3 region is kept as DNA, spanning 39 bases read in frame from base 1. On the study overall, not on this receptor specifically: Since profiling was done on bulk unsorted PBMCs, naive and antigen-experienced compartments could not be conclusively compared. Estimates of total diversity based on one million sequenced T cells were regarded as lower bounds and as underestimates. There was a strong correlation between observed TCR beta diversity and the percentage of naive T cells measured by flow cytometry. Compared with the aged group, the long-lived group had more naive CD4+ T cells, fewer expanded clones and increased TCR diversity, a pattern suggesting age selection. Donor CMV infection status was unknown, potentially confounding age-related changes in expanded clonotypes. As age increased, observed TCR beta diversity per million T cells dropped in a roughly linear way, and a significant reduction was already evident by age 40.

Donors were under 40 systemically healthy Caucasian individuals from Russia aged roughly 6 to 100 years. Roughly 10 milliliters of peripheral blood were drawn from each donor into EDTA-treated Vacutainer tubes. PBMCs were isolated by Ficoll-Paque density-gradient centrifugation, with at least 6 million obtained per sample. Total RNA was extracted from PBMCs with Trizol reagent, with at least 5.5 micrograms obtained per sample. For every donor, an aliquot of PBMCs went through flow cytometry to measure the percentages of naive CD45RAhigh/CD27high T cells. Sequencing was performed on blood. This receptor chain uses TRBV9 and TRBJ2-7, with the identity of the D gene unclear. This sequence was found in a woman aged 55-70 years in good health. DNA sequence: TGTGCCAGCAGCGTAGACCCCTTGGAGACCCGGTACTTC. The translation is CASSVDPLETRYF.